This T cell receptor (beta chain) derives from a study of cytomegalovirus exposure and HLA in healthy donors. In the case of this clone: The antigen remains unidentified.

Overall study results and limits: In vitro confirmation showed three CMV-associated chains to be CMV antigen specific.

With 60 Vbeta and 13 Jbeta primers, the PCR was carried out. Sequencing was performed with immunoSEQ multiplex PCR; in TCRdb, only in-frame clones are kept and a portion is missing. The sample consists of approximately 210,000 clones, about four fifths of them appearing once. The CDR3 is 15 amino acids. With 3 bases removed from V and 0 bases from J, the gap between germline ends came to 14 bases. Germline CDR1 is SQVTM and CDR2 is ANQGSEA. The sequence derives from a girl aged 10-17 years in good health and CMV-seropositive. V and J are TRBV29-1 and TRBJ1-1; D remains unclear. Sequenced: PBMCs. The CDR3 nucleotides read TGCAGCGTTGAGAGGCCCCTTGGCATGAACACTGAAGCTTTCTTT. It specifies CSVERPLGMNTEAFF. The variable domain in full, completed from reference TRBV29-1 and TRBJ1-1, reads SAVISQKPSRDICQRGTSLTIQCQVDSQVTMMFWYRQQPGQSLTLIATANQGSEATYESGFVIDKFPISRPNLTFSTLTVSNMSPEDSSIYLCSVERPLGMNTEAFFGQGTRLTVV.